This entry describes one T cell receptor (beta chain). Its antigen is currently not known. It has no much larger one-base neighbor in the sample; base qualities were not kept. The source of the sample is a study of shared clonotypes between healthy human individuals (dated by TCRdb to 2019 to 2021). Background for the entire study: A couple of women and three men aged 18 to 49 years were included in the cohort. For each donor, CD4 naive and CD4 memory were each given three plates, CD8 naive was given two plates, and CD8 memory was given one plate. Blood TCR repertoires of roughly 5 healthy adults were deeply sequenced to estimate repertoire size and the extent of clonotype sharing between individuals. Libraries were prepared and TCR repertoires were sequenced by different laboratories using diverse techniques, in order to increase sequencing depth and limit assay-specific biases. Each donor's leukapheresis produced roughly between about 0.9 and 9.5 billion PBMCs. Results and caveats for the whole study, not just this receptor: Based on pairwise subsampling, the degree of clonotype sharing among donors was expected to be affected by sequencing depth. Clonotypes shared by all four sorted-subset donors showed higher generation probabilities than non-shared clonotypes. Sampling was limited to blood, and TCR repertoires in tissue likely differ from TCR repertoires in blood. Estimated clonotype richness was generally larger for naive than for memory subsets. When four donors were compared, the shared fraction of clonotypes was around 4.6% for naive CD4, less than 4% for naive CD8, roughly 2.5% for memory CD4, and less than 0.45% for memory CD8. Because the study included a small number of donors, the genetic and exposure-history diversity represented was limited. Rarefaction of sorted-subset datasets indicated incomplete sequencing despite the large sequencing depth.

The CDR3 contains 15 residues, cysteine and phenylalanine counted. The read is trimmed to its CDR3 DNA, 45 bases read in frame from base 1. CDR1 is given as LNHNV and CDR2 as YYDKDF, both from the germline V gene (reference sequence). From V the trimming removes 0 bases and from J it removes 2 bases, while the gene matches leave 0 bases of the junction unaccounted for. Using the deep immunoSEQ assay, TCR CDR3 regions were amplified from genomic DNA by multiplex PCR. Extracted genomic DNA from each cell subset was distributed evenly across all wells of several immunoSEQ 96-well plates, and each plate was treated as a replicate. For sorted subsets, around 200 ng genomic DNA, equal to approximately 30,000 T cell genomes, was loaded into each replicate PCR. Purified libraries were measured with a Qubit 3.0 fluorometer, size-checked on a Bioanalyzer 2100, and measured again with the KAPA Library Quantification kit. Each immunoSEQ 96-well plate was sequenced on its own single-read 150-cycle Illumina NextSeq 550 flow cell. The authors' analysis ran thus. The immunoSEQ output contained only junctional sequences without quality scores, so filtering could not match that applied to full-length reads. Sequences were annotated with PyIR, a Python wrapper for IgBLAST v1.9, and V/J genes and CDR3 were assigned using IMGT germline references. Reads were filtered out if the reads had weak V/J assignments (E-value above 1e-6), no CDR3, stop codons, out-of-frame junctions, or ambiguous translated residues. V3J clonotypes were defined as sequences sharing the same inferred V gene, J gene, and CDR3 amino acid sequence. Percentage overlap between repertoires was calculated by dividing the number of shared unique clonotypes by the size of the smaller repertoire. Repertoire richness was assessed with RTK rarefaction, the Chao1 estimator, and Recon v2.1 estimates of unobserved clonotypes. Generation probabilities were computed with OLGA for all TCRbeta clonotypes obtained by the gDNA method from several donors. TCRdb stores this immuneACCESS table with in-frame sequences only. Part of the clones is absent; in the studies checked, under half of the shortfall reflects unresolved V genes, and no reason is known for the rest. V and J calls and clone size are those listed in that table; D and trimming were worked out from the DNA. This sample has roughly 810,000 clones in its table, and about 96% of those were observed once. The ten largest clones add up to approximately 0.2% of the sample.

For the CD8 naive samples, CD45RO-negative cells were positively selected for CCR7, yielding a CD45RA+CCR7+ population from which TemRA cells were excluded. Donors were healthy HIV-negative adults with no recently reported acute infections or vaccinations. Only Caucasian adults living in Nashville, Tennessee, USA were represented among the donors. Blood was collected by leukapheresis, and PBMCs were isolated by Ficoll-Histopaque density gradient centrifugation and then cryopreserved in liquid nitrogen vapor phase. Purity and quantity of every magnetically sorted T cell population were checked by analytical flow cytometry. Each sorted fraction had its genomic DNA isolated and then quantified by UV absorbance on a Nanodrop 2000c.

This TCR was recovered from a man aged 25-45 years in good health. Sequencing was performed on naive CD8+ T cells sorted from blood. This sample's cell subset or site label indicates: CD45RA+CCR7+. In this chain, TRBV15 is recombined with TRBJ2-1, with 8 bases aligning to TRBD1. Read as DNA, the sequence is TGTGCCACCAGCAGAGAACAGGGGGCCTACAATGAGCAGTTCTTC. Translated, it reads CATSREQGAYNEQFF.